The 14 T cell receptor beta chains in this list originate from one sample, sequenced in a study of T cells in Graves' hyperthyroidism and ophthalmopathy. The CDR3 regions of TCR beta were amplified from RNA transcripts. In the first-round RT-PCR of the TCR CDR3, the HTBI primer set was used. TCRdb re-called the multiplex PCR reads with MiXCR, one entry per CDR3 protein. The sample shows around 490,000 distinct CDR3 sequences, 20% of them seen only once. Sequencing used blood. Source of these receptors: a man aged 40-49 years with Graves' ophthalmopathy.

The table lists this clonotype with many counts. The genes are TRBV3-1 and TRBJ2-3; unclear D gene. CDR3 size: 15 residues. V was trimmed by 0 bases and J by 1 base, leaving 8 bases between them. Germline CDR1 and CDR2: LGHDT and YNNKEL (reference sequence). In nucleotides, the CDR3 is TGTGCCAGCAGCCAAGACTTGGTTGGCACAGATACGCAGTATTTT. Protein sequence: CASSQDLVGTDTQYF.

In its sample, this clonotype was seen a few times. The chain couples TRBV30 to TRBJ2-7; 7 bases are a match to TRBD2. V trimming: 4 bases; J trimming: 2 bases; junction bases outside the gene matches: 5. Germline V gene sequence: CDR1 GTSNPN, CDR2 SVGIG (reference sequence). The CDR3 runs to 13 residues. The CDR3 protein is CAWKGEGTYEQYF. In DNA form, the CDR3 reads TGTGCCTGGAAAGGGGAGGGGACCTACGAGCAGTACTTC.

The rearrangement links TRBV3-1 to TRBJ1-1; D possibly corresponds to TRBD1 (5 bases). The CDR3 is 14 residues long. Germline lookup yields CDR1 LGHDT and CDR2 YNNKEL (reference sequence). V was cut by 2 bases and J by 10 bases, with 17 bases left in between. The chain's CDR3 is CASSQNQGSRGAFF. The DNA of the CDR3 is TGTGCCAGCAGCCAAAATCAGGGTTCAAGAGGAGCTTTCTTT.

This clonotype was counted many times. The chain employs TRBV5-1 and TRBJ1-5, with D hard to call. Germline CDR1 reads SGHRS; CDR2 reads YFSETQ. The CDR3 is made up of 15 amino acids. V lost 0 bases and J 0 bases, leaving 7 bases between the germline ends. DNA of the CDR3: TGCGCCAGCAGCTTGGACGGCGATAGCAATCAGCCCCAGCATTTT. It codes for CASSLDGDSNQPQHF.

The V call is TRBV11-2, the J call TRBJ2-1, with TRBD2 matching over 9 bases. The CDR3 spans 16 residues. V lost 2 bases, J lost 8 bases, and 10 bases stayed unmatched. Germline V CDR1 and CDR2: SGHAT, FQNNGV. The CDR3 sequence: CASSLSWRGGFYEQFF. The CDR3 nucleotides read TGTGCCAGCAGCTTAAGTTGGCGGGGGGGCTTCTATGAGCAGTTCTTC.

The chain uses TRBV29-1 and TRBJ2-3; D call uncertain. The CDR3 has 11 amino acids. V was cut by 7 bases and J by 6 bases, with 11 bases left in between. Germline CDR1 reads SQVTM; CDR2 reads ANQGSEA. The CDR3 loop is CSGGPSDTQYF. DNA of the CDR3: TGCAGCGGGGGTCCGTCGGATACGCAGTATTTT.

This clonotype was counted ten times or more. V usage is TRBV12-3 or TRBV12-4 and J usage is TRBJ2-2; D is unresolved. Trimming took off 1 base at V and 0 bases at J, with 9 bases between the two ends. The CDR3 is 16 residues long. CDR3 coding DNA: TGTGCCAGCAGTTTAGAGCTGCTAGCGAACACCGGGGAGCTGTTTTTT. It codes for CASSLELLANTGELFF.

This clonotype was seen repeatedly, ten times or more. This chain uses TRBV28 with TRBJ1-2; D is ambiguous. Germline values: CDR1 MDHEN, CDR2 SYDVKM. The CDR3 consists of 13 residues. The V end lost 7 bases, the J end lost 7 bases, and 16 bases lay between the germline ends. CDR3 loop: CASTEGGRGGYTF. CDR3 nucleotides: TGTGCCAGCACCGAAGGTGGGAGAGGTGGCTACACCTTC.

The J gene is TRBJ1-4, the V gene TRBV9; D unclear. The germline V gene has CDR1 SGDLS and CDR2 YYNGEE. The CDR3 runs to 14 residues. The V end lost 0 bases, the J end lost 7 bases, and 10 bases lay between the germline ends. This CDR3 is CASSVGSLGEKLFF. For the CDR3, the DNA is TGTGCCAGCAGCGTAGGATCTTTAGGTGAAAAACTGTTTTTT.

This clonotype showed up just once. The chain uses TRBV19 and TRBJ2-7; D is uncertain. The CDR3 covers 13 residues. Per germline, CDR1 LNHDA and CDR2 SQIVND (reference sequence). Trimming cost V 5 bases and J 2 bases, with 10 bases left between them. CDR3 coding DNA: TGTGCCAGTAGTCCGAACACCCCCTACGAGCAGTACTTC. Amino acid sequence: CASSPNTPYEQYF.

The sample holds a few counts of this clonotype. This chain joins TRBV7-9 and TRBJ1-4; 7 bases are shared with TRBD1. From germline, CDR1 is SEHNR and CDR2 FQNEAQ (reference sequence). The J segment lost 8 bases and the V segment lost 5 bases, leaving 14 bases of the junction unmatched. CDR3 size: 16 residues. For the CDR3, the DNA is TGTGCCAGCAGCGCCGAGGGACAGCCCGGAGGGGAAAAACTGTTTTTT. Its protein is CASSAEGQPGGEKLFF.

There are a few counts of this clonotype. V gene TRBV9 combines with J gene TRBJ2-5; D gene uncertain. The CDR3 is 14 amino acids. The V gene lost 3 bases and the J gene lost 5 bases, with 14 bases spanning the gap. CDR1 and CDR2 (germline): SGDLS, YYNGEE. This chain's CDR3 is CASSALDLRETQYF. The CDR3 DNA reads as TGTGCCAGCAGCGCCCTTGATTTGAGGGAGACCCAGTACTTC.

The chain couples TRBV19 to TRBJ2-1, with D unclear. Per the germline V gene, CDR1 is LNHDA and CDR2 is SQIVND (reference sequence). V lost 0 bases to trimming and J lost 2 bases, with 8 bases between them. This CDR3 is 15 amino acids long. CDR3 amino acids: CASSIDEQTYNEQFF. CDR3 nucleotide sequence: TGTGCCAGTAGTATAGATGAACAGACCTACAATGAGCAGTTCTTC. The full variable domain, with the rest looked up from reference TRBV19 and TRBJ2-1, is DGGITQSPKYLFRKEGQNVTLSCEQNLNHDAMYWYRQDPGQGLRLIYYSQIVNDFQKGDIAEGYSVSREKKESFPLTVTSAQKNPTAFYLCASSIDEQTYNEQFFGPGTRLTVL.

This clonotype was recorded at least ten times. The chain recombines TRBV18 with TRBJ1-1, with TRBD1 identical over 9 bases. The ends lost 3 bases at V and 4 bases at J; junction bases unmatched: 6. This CDR3 contains 15 residues. In germline, CDR1 is KGHSH, CDR2 LQKENI. CDR3: CASSPSLDRGTEAFF. CDR3 nucleotides: TGTGCCAGCTCACCGTCGTTGGACAGGGGCACTGAAGCTTTCTTT.